Each of the 22 T cell receptor beta chains below was sequenced from the same sample in a study of blood T cells in healthy people across ages (dated by TCRdb to between 2015 and 2016). Library generation was performed with 5' RACE. Sequencing instrument: Illumina HiSeq 2500. A second 7 to 11 cycle PCR used a sample-barcoded 5' primer and a J-beta primer mix. TCRdb ran its own pipeline on the public reads, namely fastp trimming at Q25 and MiXCR clone calling, and kept in-frame beta chains. CDR3 protein sequences are deduplicated, and each keeps its most common genes and DNA. The sample table shows around 800,000 distinct CDR3 sequences, and roughly 44% are seen once. The ten top clones hold around 21% of the sample. The sample consisted of blood. The source is a man aged 55 to 69 in good health.

V and J are TRBV24-1 and TRBJ1-5; TRBD1 might be the D (5 bases). The CDR3 has 15 amino acids. Germline loops: CDR1 KGHDR, CDR2 SFDVKD. The germline V and J ends were trimmed by 4 bases and 9 bases, with 18 bases remaining between them. In DNA form, the CDR3 reads TGTGCCACCAGTGAACCTGGACAAACTATGGGGCCCCAGCATTTT. Its translation: CATSEPGQTMGPQHF.

This clonotype came up a few times. The V and J genes are TRBV28 and TRBJ2-3; D not resolved. V lost 3 bases and J lost 6, with 7 bases in between. Looked up from germline, CDR1 is MDHEN and CDR2 is SYDVKM. The CDR3 is 12 amino acids. In DNA form, the CDR3 reads TGTGCCAGCAGTTTGCTCCGGGATACGCAGTATTTT. This gives the protein CASSLLRDTQYF.

V gene TRBV20-1 combines with J gene TRBJ1-2; D perhaps matches TRBD1 (5 bases). Trimming took off 6 bases at V and 2 bases at J, with 10 bases between the two ends. This CDR3 contains 12 residues. Germline values: CDR1 DFQATT, CDR2 SNEGSKA (reference sequence). As DNA, the CDR3 is TGCAGTGCCAGACAGAGCAACTATGGCTACACCTTC. It is translated as CSARQSNYGYTF.

This clonotype was seen only a few times. The junction does not match germline at one end; this may be a read error. The genes are TRBV27 and TRBJ2-3, with 7 bases that match TRBD1. This CDR3 is built from 16 residues. Germline assignment: CDR1 MNHEY and CDR2 SMNVEV (reference sequence). The CDR3 region is CASSLSTGVGTDTQYF. The CDR3 DNA reads as TGTGCCAGCAGTCTATCTACAGGGGTTGGGACAGATACGCAGTATTTT.

The chain carries TRBV12-3 or TRBV12-4 and TRBJ2-2; 7 nucleotides agree with TRBD1. The V and J ends lost 3 bases and 6 bases, in that order; junction bases with no gene match: 4. This CDR3 has 14 residues. The CDR3 nucleotides read TGTGCCAGCAGTTTCACAGGGGAGCCCGGGGAGCTGTTTTTT. Translating it yields CASSFTGEPGELFF.

J is TRBJ2-1 and V is TRBV20-1; 8 nucleotides line up with TRBD2. The CDR3 covers 16 residues. The V gene end was trimmed by 0 bases and the J gene end by 3 bases; junction bases not matched to a gene: 7. Per germline, CDR1 DFQATT and CDR2 SNEGSKA (reference sequence). CDR3 loop: CSARDLAGGDYNEQFF. The CDR3 nucleotides are TGCAGTGCTAGAGATCTCGCGGGGGGCGACTACAATGAGCAGTTCTTC.

This chain uses TRBV29-1 with TRBJ2-1, with TRBD2 matching 13 bases. Germline V gene data show CDR1 as SQVTM and CDR2 as ANQGSEA. There are 14 residues in the CDR3. V shed 8 bases, J shed 7 bases, and the junction held 8 bases outside the gene matches. CDR3 DNA sequence: TGCAGCTCCCCGGGACTAGCGGGGATAAATGAGCAGTTCTTC. This translates into CSSPGLAGINEQFF.

The chain joins TRBV20-1 to TRBJ1-1; D ambiguous. V lost 3 bases to trimming and J lost 2 bases, with 13 bases between them. This CDR3 contains 14 residues. Germline assignment: CDR1 DFQATT and CDR2 SNEGSKA (reference sequence). CDR3 DNA: TGCAGTGCTAGTACACAGCGGGCCAACACTGAAGCTTTCTTT. This codes for CSASTQRANTEAFF.

Only a few counts were recorded for this clonotype. The chain carries TRBV28 and TRBJ1-2; weak D call: TRBD1 (6 bases). Germline CDR1 and CDR2: MDHEN and SYDVKM. CDR3 length: 16 residues. V was shortened by 3 bases and J by 6 bases, with 20 bases between the two germline ends. CDR3 amino acids: CASSFADRTNLHGYTF. In DNA, the CDR3 is TGTGCCAGCAGTTTTGCCGACAGGACCAACCTCCATGGCTACACCTTC.

The gene calls are TRBV4-1 and TRBJ2-1; 11 bases align to TRBD1. V lost 2 bases to trimming and J lost 4 bases; unmatched junction nucleotides: 7. This CDR3 is built from 17 residues. CDR1 and CDR2 from the germline V gene are MGHRA and YSYEKL. CDR3 sequence reads: CASSQPGTGGRYNEQFF. The DNA for the CDR3 is TGCGCCAGCAGCCAACCCGGGACAGGGGGTAGGTACAATGAGCAGTTCTTC.

This clonotype was detected only a few times. V usage is TRBV20-1 and J usage is TRBJ2-5; D may correspond to TRBD1 or TRBD2 (5 bases each). CDR3 size: 12 residues. The ends were cut back, 3 bases at V and 2 bases at J, with 7 bases in the middle. Germline V gene sequence: CDR1 DFQATT, CDR2 SNEGSKA (reference sequence). CDR3 in DNA: TGCAGTGCTAGTTGGGGGCAAGAGACCCAGTACTTC. It codes for CSASWGQETQYF.

Ten or more counts support this clonotype. The chain is built from TRBV20-1 and TRBJ2-5, with D perhaps TRBD1 or TRBD2 (5 bases each). Per germline, CDR1 DFQATT and CDR2 SNEGSKA (reference sequence). CDR3 length equals 13 residues. Deletions cut 3 bases from V and 5 bases from J, with 13 bases between. CDR3 region: CSASIGDAETQYF. CDR3 DNA: TGCAGTGCTAGCATCGGGGACGCGGAGACCCAGTACTTC.

The chain is built from TRBV5-6 and TRBJ2-5; D gene ambiguous. The assigned J gene may be wrong: the sequence end matches TRBJ2-7 better. CDR1 is SGHDT and CDR2 is YYEEEE in the germline V gene. The CDR3 sequence is 14 residues long. The CDR3: CASSFGQLSYEQYF. In DNA, the CDR3 is TGTGCCAGCAGCTTCGGGCAGCTCTCCTACGAGCAGTACTTC.

This chain joins TRBV24-1 and TRBJ2-4; no firm D call. CDR1 is KGHDR and CDR2 is SFDVKD in the germline V gene. V lost 1 base to trimming and J lost 8 bases, with 5 bases between them. The CDR3 consists of 12 residues. The CDR3 reads CATSDFGDIQYF. In nucleotides, the CDR3 is TGTGCCACCAGTGATTTCGGCGACATTCAGTACTTC.

This sequence joins TRBV30 and TRBJ2-1; D remains ambiguous. This CDR3 has 10 amino acids. Germline-derived CDR1 and CDR2 are GTSNPN and SVGIG (reference sequence). Trimming pared 6 bases from V and 8 bases from J, leaving 8 bases between. The CDR3 DNA follows: TGTGCCTGTGGTTCCGATGAGCAGTTCTTC. Its protein is CACGSDEQFF.

This clonotype has a handful of counts. This chain connects TRBV7-2 to TRBJ2-3; D is ambiguous. Germline CDR1 and CDR2: SGHTA and FQGNSA. V gave up 5 bases and J gave up 2 bases, with 14 bases separating them. This CDR3 comprises 15 residues. CDR3 nucleotide sequence: TGTGCCAGCAGCCCTCGAAGTCCCGCCACAGATACGCAGTATTTT. Protein: CASSPRSPATDTQYF.

This chain connects TRBV4-1 to TRBJ2-7; 9 bases agree with TRBD1. Looked up from germline, CDR1 is MGHRA and CDR2 is YSYEKL. Trimming at V came to 3 bases and at J to 5 bases, leaving 14 bases not matched to a gene. This CDR3 region has 17 residues. The CDR3 DNA sequence: TGCGCCAGCAGCCACCGAGGGACAGGGCCTTTTACCGACGAGCAGTACTTC. Protein: CASSHRGTGPFTDEQYF.

This clonotype was detected only once. V usage is TRBV5-1 and J usage is TRBJ2-3; 9 nucleotides match TRBD1. Germline CDR1 reads SGHRS; CDR2 reads YFSETQ. The CDR3 is 13 amino acids. The V and J ends lost 4 bases and 8 bases, in that order; junction bases with no gene match: 5. The CDR3: CASSASGQGTQYF. CDR3 nucleotide sequence: TGCGCCAGCAGCGCGTCGGGACAGGGTACGCAGTATTTT.

On this clonotype itself: A read error is possible here, since a much larger clone lies one base away. V is TRBV28 and J is TRBJ2-7; 10 bases align to TRBD2. The CDR3 spans 14 residues. Trimming cost V 5 bases and J 5 bases; bases outside gene matches: 6. Germline CDR1 and CDR2: MDHEN and SYDVKM. This CDR3 reads CASSLGTSVHEQYF. CDR3 bases: TGTGCCAGCAGTCTAGGGACTAGCGTCCACGAGCAGTACTTC.

V is TRBV14 and J is TRBJ1-2; 7 nucleotides line up with TRBD1. V shed 4 bases, J shed 6 bases, and the junction held 11 bases outside the gene matches. This CDR3 contains 15 residues. CDR1 and CDR2 (germline): SGHDN, FVKESK. CDR3 sequence reads: CASSRTHRGSDGYTF. CDR3 bases: TGTGCCAGCAGCCGAACTCACAGGGGTTCGGATGGCTACACCTTC.

This clonotype was detected only a few times. The rearrangement uses TRBV7-8 and TRBJ2-7; the D gene is possibly TRBD1 (5 bases). There are 15 residues in the CDR3. V was pared by 1 base and J by 0 bases, with 10 bases between. Germline CDR1 SGHVS, CDR2 FQNEAQ. The chain's CDR3 is CASSLGTQSSYEQYF. DNA of the CDR3: TGTGCCAGCAGCTTAGGGACACAGAGCTCCTACGAGCAGTACTTC.

The chain is built from TRBV6-6 and TRBJ1-6; D not certain. This CDR3 contains 14 residues. The V and J ends lost 2 bases and 6 bases respectively, with 8 bases between them. Germline values: CDR1 MNHNY, CDR2 SVGAGI (reference sequence). The chain's CDR3 is CASSYGEGNSPLHF. The DNA for the CDR3 is TGTGCCAGCAGTTACGGGGAGGGTAATTCACCCCTCCACTTT.